This T cell receptor (beta chain) emerged from a study of memory CD4+ T cells and cytomegalovirus serostatus. The CDR3 runs 17 residues. CDR1 is LGHNA and CDR2 is YNFKEQ in the germline V gene. V was shortened by 1 base and J by 0 bases, with 10 bases between the two germline ends. The sort gate was single viable CD3+CD4+CD8-CD45RO+ cells for memory CD4+ T cells. Authors' analysis steps: After removing out-of-frame reads, 2 million to 2.5 million distinct TCRbeta sequences remained. The assay was immunoSEQ multiplex PCR, and TCRdb's table has in-frame clones only and misses some. Clone size and V and J calls were adopted from that table, with D and trimming inferred from the DNA. Among 55,000 or so clones listed, around 88% were seen once.

Material: memory CD4+ T cells from blood. The receptor was derived from an adult in good health and CMV-seropositive. The chain employs TRBV4-2 and TRBJ2-6; D not certain. This CDR3 reads CASSQGIGNSGANVLTF. CDR3 nucleotide sequence: TGTGCCAGCAGCCAAGGCATAGGGAACTCTGGGGCCAACGTCCTGACTTTC.